The 23 T cell receptor beta chains given below trace back to one sample, sequenced in a study of T cells in Graves' hyperthyroidism and ophthalmopathy. It was RNA transcripts that yielded the amplified TCR beta CDR3 regions. HTBI primers were employed in a first-round RT-PCR of the TCR CDR3. TCRdb passed the multiplex PCR reads through MiXCR, listing each CDR3 protein once. In the table there are about 500,000 distinct CDR3 sequences, 35% to 50% of which are singletons. Sample: peripheral blood or thyroid tissue (not recorded which). Source of these receptors: an adult woman with Graves' disease, either hyperthyroidism or ophthalmopathy (not recorded which).

In its sample, this clonotype was seen many times. The chain employs TRBV20-1 and TRBJ2-5; the D is unclear. Trimming took off 3 bases at V and 4 bases at J, with 6 bases between the two ends. The germline gives CDR1 DFQATT, CDR2 SNEGSKA (reference sequence). The CDR3 has 11 residues. Written as DNA, the CDR3 is TGCAGTGCTAGGCCTGTAGAGACCCAGTACTTC. Protein product: CSARPVETQYF.

The chain links TRBV7-2 to TRBJ1-2, with 7 bases lining up with TRBD1. The V and J ends lost 8 bases and 2 bases, in that order; junction bases with no gene match: 11. The CDR3 runs to 15 residues. Germline CDR1 is SGHTA and CDR2 is FQGNSA. The CDR3 DNA is TGTGCCAGCTCACCACCGGGACAGCAAAACTATGGCTACACCTTC. Translating gives CASSPPGQQNYGYTF.

This chain links TRBV7-8 with TRBJ2-3; D remains ambiguous. Germline-derived CDR1 and CDR2 are SGHVS and FQNEAQ. V lost 0 bases to trimming and J lost 6 bases, with 10 bases between them. The CDR3 consists of 14 residues. The CDR3 reads CASSLASYSDTQYF. The CDR3 nucleotides read TGTGCCAGCAGCTTAGCTAGCTACTCCGATACGCAGTATTTT.

This clonotype was observed many times. The chain employs TRBV7-2 and TRBJ2-5; 14 bases line up with TRBD2. Looked up from germline, CDR1 is SGHTA and CDR2 is FQGNSA. The CDR3 runs 19 residues. After removal of 5 bases from V and 1 base from J, the junction contained 12 bases not matched to a gene. CDR3 sequence: CASSPDSEGLAGAQETQYF. CDR3 nucleotides: TGTGCCAGCAGCCCCGATAGCGAGGGACTAGCGGGAGCCCAAGAGACCCAGTACTTC.

The sample holds many counts of this clonotype. The chain employs TRBV14 and TRBJ2-2; tentative D call: TRBD1 (6 bases). Germline V CDR1 and CDR2: SGHDN, FVKESK. V lost 3 bases and J lost 3, with 14 bases in between. The length of the CDR3 is 16 residues. The CDR3 DNA reads TGTGCCAGCAGCCAGGCAATGACAGGTCACACCGGGGAGCTGTTTTTT. This gives the protein CASSQAMTGHTGELFF.

The chain has TRBV7-2 and TRBJ1-1, with D hard to call. Per the germline V gene, CDR1 is SGHTA and CDR2 is FQGNSA. With 5 bases removed from V and 3 bases from J, the gap between germline ends came to 13 bases. CDR3 length: 14 amino acids. The CDR3: CASSRSRGDTEAFF. CDR3 nucleotide sequence: TGTGCCAGCAGCCGATCGAGAGGTGACACTGAAGCTTTCTTT.

Notes on this clonotype: Possible read error: a much larger clone is one base away. The J gene is TRBJ1-1, the V gene TRBV7-9, with D uncertain. Between the trimmed V and J ends, which lost 4 bases and 5 bases, there was a span of 11 bases. Per germline, CDR1 SEHNR and CDR2 FQNEAQ (reference sequence). The CDR3 is made up of 13 amino acids. The CDR3 coding sequence is TGTGCCAGCAGCTCGACTCATGGGACTGAAGCTTTCTTT. It yields the protein CASSSTHGTEAFF.

V and J are TRBV29-1 and TRBJ2-7, with 13 bases that match TRBD2. The CDR3 contains 14 residues. The V and J ends lost 1 base and 6 bases, in that order; junction bases with no gene match: 3. Germline CDR1 SQVTM, CDR2 ANQGSEA. The CDR3 spells CSVEGLAGGVEQYF. As DNA, the CDR3 is TGCAGCGTTGAAGGACTAGCGGGAGGCGTCGAGCAGTACTTC.

The chain combines TRBV20-1 with TRBJ1-5, with no clear D. The CDR3 extends over 15 amino acids. From germline, CDR1 is DFQATT and CDR2 SNEGSKA (reference sequence). The V gene lost 3 bases and the J gene lost 2 bases, with 14 bases spanning the gap. The CDR3, as DNA: TGCAGTGCTAGTCAGCCTCCCCCGGGCAATCAGCCCCAGCATTTT. Protein product: CSASQPPPGNQPQHF.

In the case of this clonotype: A read error may be the cause here, since a much bigger clone is one base away. The CDR3 here is CASSFPGPLSGANVLTF. The CDR3 nucleotides read TGTGCCAGCAGCTTTCCAGGACCCCTCTCTGGGGCCAACGTCCTGACTTTC. The genes are TRBV7-9 and TRBJ2-6; D gene ambiguous. The CDR3 runs 17 residues. V lost 3 bases and J lost 0, with 12 bases in between. Germline V gene sequence: CDR1 SEHNR, CDR2 FQNEAQ (reference sequence).

This clonotype was observed at least ten times. The rearrangement links TRBV19 to TRBJ2-7, with D unresolved. Germline CDR1 is LNHDA and CDR2 is SQIVND (reference sequence). This CDR3 has 13 residues. V lost 8 bases to trimming and J lost 3 bases, with 14 bases between them. The CDR3, as DNA: TGTGCCAGTTCTGGGTCGGCCTTCTACGAGCAGTACTTC. Translation: CASSGSAFYEQYF.

Only a few counts were recorded for this clonotype. The CDR3 bases are TGTGCCATCAGTGAACGAGGAGGATACCAAGAGACCCAGTACTTC. Amino acids: CAISERGGYQETQYF. This chain connects TRBV10-3 to TRBJ2-5; D possibly corresponds to TRBD2 (5 bases). This CDR3 contains 15 residues. Germline-derived CDR1 and CDR2 are ENHRY and SYGVKD. The V end was cut by 3 bases, the J end by 0 bases, with 11 bases between.

The V call is TRBV6-6, the J call TRBJ1-3; no definite D call. Germline lookup yields CDR1 MNHNY and CDR2 SVGAGI (reference sequence). CDR3 length equals 13 residues. Trimming pared 5 bases from V and 4 bases from J, leaving 9 bases between. The CDR3 DNA sequence: TGTGCCAGCAGTCGTACAGTAGGAAACACCATATATTTT. Translated, it gives CASSRTVGNTIYF.

This rearrangement joins TRBV9 to TRBJ1-1, with D hard to call. The CDR3 is made up of 13 amino acids. Germline CDR1 and CDR2: SGDLS and YYNGEE. Trimming shortened V by 0 bases and J by 3 bases, and 6 bases separated the two germline ends. CDR3 sequence (DNA): TGTGCCAGCAGCGTAGGGACGTACACTGAAGCTTTCTTT. As protein: CASSVGTYTEAFF.

This clonotype has just one count. The chain combines TRBV29-1 with TRBJ2-5; TRBD1 might be the D (6 bases). The CDR3 is made up of 13 amino acids. Per the germline V gene, CDR1 is SQVTM and CDR2 is ANQGSEA. Trimming shortened V by 8 bases and J by 3 bases, and 16 bases separated the two germline ends. This chain's CDR3 is CSSPIRDKETQYF. The CDR3 nucleotides read TGCAGCTCACCTATCCGGGACAAAGAGACCCAGTACTTC.

V and J are TRBV7-2 and TRBJ2-7; possibly TRBD1 for D (5 bases). Trimming removed 0 bases from V and 3 bases from J, with 9 bases in between. The CDR3 runs 14 residues. Germline values: CDR1 SGHTA, CDR2 FQGNSA. This CDR3 is CASSLAKGIYEQYF. The CDR3 bases are TGTGCCAGCAGCTTAGCAAAGGGGATCTACGAGCAGTACTTC.

The J gene is TRBJ2-1, the V gene TRBV2, with D maybe TRBD1 (6 bases). V lost 4 bases to trimming and J lost 7 bases, with 8 bases between them. Per the germline V gene, CDR1 is SNHLY and CDR2 is FYNNEI. This CDR3 is built from 12 residues. The CDR3 here is CASSGGLNEQFF. DNA for the CDR3: TGTGCCAGCAGTGGGGGGCTAAATGAGCAGTTCTTC.

The chain recombines TRBV3-1 with TRBJ2-7; 8 bases line up with TRBD1. The CDR3 is 14 amino acids. Looked up from germline, CDR1 is LGHDT and CDR2 is YNNKEL (reference sequence). V shed 1 base and J 4 bases; nucleotides not matched to a gene: 3. CDR3: CASSQVRGRYEQYF. CDR3 DNA: TGTGCCAGCAGCCAAGTCAGGGGGCGGTACGAGCAGTACTTC.

The chain employs TRBV19 and TRBJ2-7, with unresolved D. The CDR3 sequence is 14 residues long. Germline V CDR1 and CDR2: LNHDA, SQIVND (reference sequence). Trimming removed 6 bases at V and 2 bases at J, with 14 bases between. This CDR3 reads CASSKQAGAYEQYF. The CDR3 DNA reads as TGTGCCAGTAGCAAGCAGGCAGGAGCCTACGAGCAGTACTTC.

This chain connects TRBV19 to TRBJ1-3, with D possibly TRBD1 on 5 matching bases. V lost 7 bases and J 2 bases, leaving 12 bases between the germline ends. The germline CDR1 and CDR2 sequences are LNHDA and SQIVND (reference sequence). This CDR3 has 14 amino acids. The CDR3 DNA reads TGTGCCAGTAAAAACCCGGGGGCTGGAAACACCATATATTTT. Protein: CASKNPGAGNTIYF. Full variable domain (outside the CDR3, taken from reference TRBV19 and TRBJ1-3): DGGITQSPKYLFRKEGQNVTLSCEQNLNHDAMYWYRQDPGQGLRLIYYSQIVNDFQKGDIAEGYSVSREKKESFPLTVTSAQKNPTAFYLCASKNPGAGNTIYFGEGSWLTVV.

This clonotype was detected a few times. V usage is TRBV7-2 and J usage is TRBJ1-2, with D unclear. This CDR3 spans 12 amino acids. Looked up from germline, CDR1 is SGHTA and CDR2 is FQGNSA. V gave up 1 base and J gave up 8 bases, with 8 bases separating them. CDR3 amino acids: CASSLEVGGYTF. The CDR3 bases are TGTGCCAGCAGCTTAGAAGTCGGGGGCTACACCTTC.

This clonotype was recorded at least ten times. V gene TRBV14 combines with J gene TRBJ2-2; TRBD2 aligns across 7 bases. J lost 6 bases, V lost 1 base, and 8 bases had no gene match. The CDR3 totals 16 residues. CDR1 and CDR2 (germline): SGHDN, FVKESK. The CDR3 coding sequence is TGTGCCAGCAGCCAAGCCCGGGGAGGGGATGCCGGGGAGCTGTTTTTT. Its translation: CASSQARGGDAGELFF.

This clonotype was counted a few times. This chain joins TRBV25-1 and TRBJ1-3; the D gene is possibly TRBD1 (5 bases). Germline V CDR1 and CDR2: MGHDK, SYGVNS. The CDR3 is 14 residues long. Trimming shortened V by 6 bases and J by 2 bases, and 11 bases separated the two germline ends. CDR3 nucleotide sequence: TGTGCCAGCAGACCGTGGGGCCCTGGAAACACCATATATTTT. This encodes CASRPWGPGNTIYF.